The 10 T cell receptor beta chains below were found in one sample sequenced in a study of OX40 agonist ivuxolimab in advanced cancers. Clones were sequenced by immunoSEQ multiplex PCR, and TCRdb holds only the in-frame ones, with some missing. The data hold some 71,000 clones, with 80% to 85% observed a single time. The sample consisted of CD4+ or CD8+ T cells sorted from blood, taken in a trial of the OX40 agonist ivuxolimab. These receptors came from an adult with an advanced solid tumor such as melanoma, head and neck, liver or kidney cancer.

This clone was seen a few times. The rearrangement uses TRBV6-5 and TRBJ1-2, with TRBD1 matching 10 bases. This CDR3 comprises 15 residues. V was clipped by 5 bases and J by 4 bases; unmatched bases: 7. Germline-derived CDR1 and CDR2 are MNHEY and SVGAGI. The CDR3 spells CASSAGQGSSYGYTF. As DNA, the CDR3 is TGTGCCAGCAGTGCGGGACAGGGGAGTTCCTATGGCTACACCTTC.

This clone has a single count. This chain uses TRBV27 with TRBJ2-1; D tentatively fits TRBD1 or TRBD2 (5 bases each). V was cut by 10 bases and J by 9 bases, with 13 bases left in between. CDR1 is MNHEY, CDR2 SMNVEV, per germline (reference sequence). This CDR3 has 11 amino acids. The CDR3 nucleotides read TGTGCCACCCTCCGTGGGGGTGAGCAGTTCTTC. This codes for CATLRGGEQFF.

In DNA form, the CDR3 reads TGTGCCAGCAGCTGGTTGACCGGGACTAGCTCCCCCTACGAGCAGTACTTC. It translates to CASSWLTGTSSPYEQYF. The chain recombines TRBV7-2 with TRBJ2-5, with 9 bases matching TRBD2. The J call may be incorrect, as the DNA end agrees better with TRBJ2-7. CDR3 length: 17 amino acids. Germline V gene data show CDR1 as SGHTA and CDR2 as FQGNSA.

This chain uses TRBV19 with TRBJ1-5; weak D call: TRBD1 (5 bases). Between the trimmed V and J ends, which lost 10 bases and 0 bases, there was a span of 10 bases. The germline gives CDR1 LNHDA, CDR2 SQIVND (reference sequence). The CDR3 length is 13 residues. CDR3 region: CATSGDSNQPQHF. The CDR3 region has the DNA TGTGCCACTTCGGGGGATAGCAATCAGCCCCAGCATTTT.

The chain couples TRBV19 to TRBJ1-6; tentative D call: TRBD1 (6 bases). Germline V gene sequence: CDR1 LNHDA, CDR2 SQIVND (reference sequence). This CDR3 region has 15 residues. V was trimmed by 5 bases and J by 7 bases, leaving 15 bases between them. CDR3 sequence (DNA): TGTGCCAGTAGTTCCCGACAGGCTCTCAATTCACCCCTCCACTTT. This encodes CASSSRQALNSPLHF.

This clone was detected only a few times. The V and J genes are TRBV27 and TRBJ1-2; 9 positions match TRBD1. Trimming at V came to 3 bases and at J to 5 bases, leaving 4 bases not matched to a gene. Germline CDR1 and CDR2: MNHEY and SMNVEV (reference sequence). This CDR3 has 14 residues. CDR3 protein: CASSFEQGAYGYTF. The CDR3 bases are TGTGCCAGCAGTTTCGAACAGGGGGCGTATGGCTACACCTTC.

The rearrangement links TRBV7-2 to TRBJ2-1, with 7 bases that match TRBD2. V shed 5 bases and J 12 bases; nucleotides not matched to a gene: 7. There are 12 residues in the CDR3. Germline CDR1 and CDR2: SGHTA and FQGNSA. CDR3 loop: CASSISLAMQFF. As DNA, the CDR3 is TGTGCCAGCAGCATATCACTAGCGATGCAGTTCTTC.

This rearrangement joins TRBV27 to TRBJ2-5; 7 bases map to TRBD1. With V trimmed by 4 bases and J by 11 bases, 10 bases remained unmatched. Germline-derived CDR1 and CDR2 are MNHEY and SMNVEV (reference sequence). This CDR3 has 13 amino acids. CDR3 DNA sequence: TGTGCCAGCAGTTACGTCAACCGGGGACAGCAGTACTTC. Amino acid sequence: CASSYVNRGQQYF.

The CDR3 bases are TGTGCCAGCAGTTCCCTCCTAGGGAGTAATTCACCCCTCCACTTT. It translates to CASSSLLGSNSPLHF. V gene TRBV27 combines with J gene TRBJ1-6; no definite D call. Germline CDR1 and CDR2: MNHEY and SMNVEV (reference sequence). The CDR3 sequence is 15 residues long. V lost 4 bases to trimming and J lost 6 bases, with 13 bases between them.

With respect to this clone: Other DNA sequences of this sample code for an identical CDR3. The chain is built from TRBV4-3 and TRBJ2-5; no reliable D call. The germline V gene encodes CDR1 LGHNA and CDR2 YSLEER. Between the trimmed V and J ends, which lost 0 bases and 5 bases, there was a span of 7 bases. The CDR3 extends over 13 amino acids. The CDR3 DNA reads TGCGCCAGCAGCCAAGAGGGGTGGGAGACCCAGTACTTC. The encoded protein is CASSQEGWETQYF.